This entry describes one T cell receptor (beta chain). This entry comes from a study of blood T cell repertoires in COVID-19. There are 16 residues in the CDR3. Repertoires were generated with immunoSEQ multiplex PCR, while TCRdb's copy carries only in-frame clones and drops some. The sample includes about 280,000 clones, over 75% of them seen just once. The source material was peripheral blood. The genes are TRBV21-1 and TRBJ2-7; TRBD2 is the table's D call, not checked against the DNA. TRBV21-1 is reported as a pseudogene. This TCR was sampled from a human donor in a cohort sampled during active COVID-19. CDR3 bases: TGTGCCAGCAGCAATGGGGAGTTGATAAGGACTTGCGAGCAGTACTTC. It specifies CASSNGELIRTCEQYF.